This T cell receptor beta chain came from a study of shared clonotypes between healthy human individuals. Only Caucasian adults living in Nashville, Tennessee made up the donor group. Worth noting for this clone: Different DNA sequences within this sample yield the same CDR3.

This CDR3 spans 15 amino acids. Germline values: CDR1 MNHNS, CDR2 SASEGT. The trim removed 4 bases at V and 0 bases at J, leaving 2 bases unmatched. Source study methods: Sequence data from immunoSEQ were junction-only and lacked quality scores; consequently, filtering differed. The assay was immunoSEQ multiplex PCR, and TCRdb's table has in-frame clones only and misses some. V and J calls and clone size are given by that table; D and trimming were obtained from the DNA. Of millions of clones in the sample, 95% were seen once. The sample consisted of naive CD4+ T cells sorted from blood. Subset noted: CD45RA+ positively selected. The sequence derives from a man younger than 35 in good health. The chain couples TRBV6-1 to TRBJ1-3; 8 bases fit TRBD1. The CDR3 DNA is TGTGCCAGCAGTGGACAGGGGAACTCTGGAAACACCATATATTTT. Translated, it gives CASSGQGNSGNTIYF.